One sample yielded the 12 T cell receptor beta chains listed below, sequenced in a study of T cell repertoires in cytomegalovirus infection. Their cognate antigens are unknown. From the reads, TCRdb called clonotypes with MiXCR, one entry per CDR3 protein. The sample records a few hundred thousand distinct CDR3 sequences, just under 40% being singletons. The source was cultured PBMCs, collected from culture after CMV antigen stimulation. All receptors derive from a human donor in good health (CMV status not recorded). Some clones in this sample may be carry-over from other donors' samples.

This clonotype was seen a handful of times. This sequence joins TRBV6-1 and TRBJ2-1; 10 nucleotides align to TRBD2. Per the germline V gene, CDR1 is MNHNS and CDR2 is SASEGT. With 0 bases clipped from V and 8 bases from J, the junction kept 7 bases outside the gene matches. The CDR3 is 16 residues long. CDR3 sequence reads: CASSEAVTSGVDEQFF. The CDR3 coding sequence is TGTGCCAGCAGTGAAGCTGTAACTAGCGGGGTCGATGAGCAGTTCTTC.

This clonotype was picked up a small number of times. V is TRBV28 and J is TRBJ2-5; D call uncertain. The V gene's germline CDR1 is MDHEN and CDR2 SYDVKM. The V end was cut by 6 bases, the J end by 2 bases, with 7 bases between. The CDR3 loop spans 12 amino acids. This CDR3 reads CASRGAQETQYF. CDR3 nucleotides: TGTGCCAGCAGAGGCGCTCAAGAGACCCAGTACTTC.

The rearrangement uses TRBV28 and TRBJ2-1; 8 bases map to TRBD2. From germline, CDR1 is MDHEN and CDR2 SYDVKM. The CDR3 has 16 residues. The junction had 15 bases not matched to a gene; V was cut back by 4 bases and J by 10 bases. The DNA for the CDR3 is TGTGCCAGCAGTTCGCCGGGGGGGGCTTCCCGGGAAGAGCAGTTCTTC. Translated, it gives CASSSPGGASREEQFF.

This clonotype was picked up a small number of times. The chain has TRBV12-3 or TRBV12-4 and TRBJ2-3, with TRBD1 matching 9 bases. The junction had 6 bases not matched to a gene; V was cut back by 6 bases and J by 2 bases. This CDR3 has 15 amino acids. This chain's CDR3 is CASSQTGGVTDTQYF. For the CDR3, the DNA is TGTGCCAGCAGCCAGACAGGGGGAGTCACAGATACGCAGTATTTT.

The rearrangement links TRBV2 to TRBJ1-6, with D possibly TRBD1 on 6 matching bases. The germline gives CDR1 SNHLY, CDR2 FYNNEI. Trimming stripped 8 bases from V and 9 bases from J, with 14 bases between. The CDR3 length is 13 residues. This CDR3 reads CASGQFGTSPLHF. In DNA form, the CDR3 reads TGTGCCAGCGGACAGTTCGGAACTTCACCCCTCCACTTT.

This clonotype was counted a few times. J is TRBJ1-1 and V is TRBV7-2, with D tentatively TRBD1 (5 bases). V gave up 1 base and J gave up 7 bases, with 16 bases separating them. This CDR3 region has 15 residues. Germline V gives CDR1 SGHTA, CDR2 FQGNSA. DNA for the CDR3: TGTGCCAGCAGCTTAGACCCGGGCCCCAGGGATGAAGCTTTCTTT. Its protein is CASSLDPGPRDEAFF.

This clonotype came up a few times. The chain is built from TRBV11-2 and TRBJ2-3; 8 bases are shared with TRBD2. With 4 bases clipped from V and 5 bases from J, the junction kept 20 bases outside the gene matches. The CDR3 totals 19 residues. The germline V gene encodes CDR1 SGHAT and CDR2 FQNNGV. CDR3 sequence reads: CASSSRAPYTGGPIDTQYF. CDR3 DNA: TGTGCCAGCAGCTCCAGGGCCCCCTATACGGGAGGGCCGATAGATACGCAGTATTTT.

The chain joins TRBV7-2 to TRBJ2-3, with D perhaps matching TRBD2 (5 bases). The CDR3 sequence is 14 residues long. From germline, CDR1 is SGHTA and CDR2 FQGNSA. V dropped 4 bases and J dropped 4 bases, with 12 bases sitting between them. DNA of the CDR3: TGTGCCAGCAGCTCTCACCCTAGCCCAGATACGCAGTATTTT. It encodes CASSSHPSPDTQYF.

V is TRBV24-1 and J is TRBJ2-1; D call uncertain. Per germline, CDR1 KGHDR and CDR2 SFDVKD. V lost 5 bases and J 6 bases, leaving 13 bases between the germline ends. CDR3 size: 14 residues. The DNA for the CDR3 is TGTGCCACCAGTGGGCCAGGAATAATCAATGAGCAGTTCTTC. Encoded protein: CATSGPGIINEQFF.

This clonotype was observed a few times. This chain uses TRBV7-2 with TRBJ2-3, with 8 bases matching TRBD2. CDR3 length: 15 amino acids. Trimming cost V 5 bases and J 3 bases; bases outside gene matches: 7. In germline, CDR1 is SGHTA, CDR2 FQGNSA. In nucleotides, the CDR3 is TGTGCCAGCAGCCGGGGGGGCTTGGGGACAGATACGCAGTATTTT. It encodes CASSRGGLGTDTQYF. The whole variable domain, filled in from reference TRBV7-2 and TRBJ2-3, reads GAGVSQSPSNKVTEKGKDVELRCDPISGHTALYWYRQSLGQGLEFLIYFQGNSAPDKSGLPSDRFSAERTGGSVSTLTIQRTQQEDSAVYLCASSRGGLGTDTQYFGPGTRLTVL.

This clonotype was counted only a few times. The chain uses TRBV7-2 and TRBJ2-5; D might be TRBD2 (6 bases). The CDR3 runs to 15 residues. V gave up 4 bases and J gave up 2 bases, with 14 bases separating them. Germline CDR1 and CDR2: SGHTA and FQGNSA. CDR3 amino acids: CASSYFGSGQETQYF. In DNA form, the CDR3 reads TGTGCCAGCAGCTATTTTGGTAGCGGACAAGAGACCCAGTACTTC.

DNA for the CDR3: TGTGCCAGTGCAACCAGGACCGGGTGGGCTTTCTTT. Translation gives CASATRTGWAFF. J is TRBJ1-1 and V is TRBV2, with D uncertain. This CDR3 comprises 12 residues. Germline loops: CDR1 SNHLY, CDR2 FYNNEI. V was pared by 9 bases and J by 11 bases, with 19 bases between.